The following is a TCR beta chain sequence with its context. The antigen is undetermined. This sample was included in a study of cytomegalovirus exposure and HLA in healthy donors. In nominal health when sampled, donors likely had unrecorded immune exposures nonetheless. Points from the study as a whole: A later analysis linked a missense DCLRE1C variant to TCR beta V- and J-gene trimming.

The CDR3 covers 15 residues. V dropped 1 base and J dropped 1 base, with 11 bases sitting between them. Germline assignment: CDR1 SGDLS and CDR2 YYNGEE. A multiplex PCR was run with 60 Vbeta primers and 13 Jbeta primers. Generated by immunoSEQ multiplex PCR, the TCRdb table keeps only in-frame clones and is missing some. The specimen's table records around 110,000 clones. The receptor was derived from a man aged 25 to 40 in good health and CMV-seronegative. The genes are TRBV9 and TRBJ1-1, with D perhaps TRBD1 (6 bases). Input material: PBMCs. CDR3 in DNA: TGTGCCAGCAGCGTATCTCAGGGGCGGAACACTGAAGCTTTCTTT. Encoded protein: CASSVSQGRNTEAFF.